These 17 T cell receptor beta chains came from one sample sequenced in a study of cytomegalovirus exposure and HLA in healthy donors. In the PCR, 60 Vbeta and 13 Jbeta primers were used. The protocol was immunoSEQ multiplex PCR, while the TCRdb copy is restricted to in-frame clones and leaves out a portion. The sample lists approximately 190,000 clones; 84% were seen once. The sequencing sample was made of PBMCs. The receptors shown here come from a woman in her forties or fifties in good health and CMV-seropositive.

About this clone itself: The junction departs from germline at one end; a sequencing error may be responsible. V gene TRBV7-9 combines with J gene TRBJ2-5; possibly TRBD2 for D (7 bases). CDR1 SEHNR and CDR2 FQNEAQ come from the germline V gene (reference sequence). This CDR3 is built from 15 residues. This CDR3 reads CSSSLAGRGGETQYF. The CDR3 coding sequence is TGTTCCAGCAGCTTAGCGGGCAGGGGCGGGGAGACCCAGTACTTC. Supplemented by reference TRBV7-9 and TRBJ2-5, the full variable domain reads DTGVSQNPRHKITKRGQNVTFRCDPISEHNRLYWYRQTLGQGPEFLTYFQNEAQLEKSRLLSDRFSAERPKGSFSTLEIQRTEQGDSAMYLCSSSLAGRGGETQYFGPGTRLLVL.

The chain couples TRBV11-3 to TRBJ2-7; D not resolved. The V and J ends lost 0 bases and 0 bases respectively, with 3 bases between them. There are 13 residues in the CDR3. Germline V gives CDR1 SGHNT, CDR2 YENEEA. DNA of the CDR3: TGTGCCAGCAGCTTAGATCACTCCTACGAGCAGTACTTC. This encodes CASSLDHSYEQYF. The full variable domain, its missing parts supplied by reference TRBV11-3 and TRBJ2-7, is EAGVVQSPRYKIIEKKQPVAFWCNPISGHNTLYWYLQNLGQGPELLIRYENEEAVDDSQLPKDRFSAERLKGVDSTLKIQPAELGDSAVYLCASSLDHSYEQYFGPGTRLTVT.

This clone was detected once. V usage is TRBV2 and J usage is TRBJ1-6; possible D gene TRBD1, 6 bases. CDR1 and CDR2 from the germline V gene are SNHLY and FYNNEI. The V end was cut by 5 bases, the J end by 7 bases, with 15 bases between. The CDR3 runs 15 residues. In DNA, the CDR3 is TGTGCCAGCAGTCGAGGGGGGGGGAACAATTCACCCCTCCACTTT. Translating gives CASSRGGGNNSPLHF.

The chain recombines TRBV7-2 with TRBJ1-1; 8 bases line up with TRBD1. Germline assignment: CDR1 SGHTA and CDR2 FQGNSA. Unmatched junction bases numbered 8, after V lost 5 bases and J lost 3 bases. The CDR3 consists of 15 residues. The CDR3 DNA is TGTGCCAGCAGCCGGACGCAGGGGGCGTACACTGAAGCTTTCTTT. Translation: CASSRTQGAYTEAFF.

The chain uses TRBV6-6 and TRBJ1-6, with D possibly matching TRBD1 (5 bases). V lost 2 bases, J lost 8 bases, and 10 bases lay in between. CDR3 size: 14 residues. CDR1 and CDR2 from the germline V gene are MNHNY and SVGAGI (reference sequence). This chain's CDR3 is CASSYGGGDSPLHF. DNA of the CDR3: TGTGCCAGCAGTTACGGTGGGGGGGATTCACCCCTCCACTTT.

V gene TRBV6-6 combines with J gene TRBJ1-4, with 8 bases identical to TRBD1. Germline V gene data show CDR1 as MNHNY and CDR2 as SVGAGI (reference sequence). The CDR3 runs to 13 residues. The V segment lost 6 bases and the J segment 8 bases; nucleotides outside the gene matches: 5. The CDR3 sequence: CASRDRVGEKLFF. CDR3 nucleotides: TGTGCCAGCAGGGACAGGGTGGGGGAAAAACTGTTTTTT.

This sequence joins TRBV6-1 and TRBJ1-2; no clear D gene. Trimming removed 0 bases from V and 8 bases from J, with 13 bases in between. The CDR3 loop spans 14 amino acids. Per the germline V gene, CDR1 is MNHNS and CDR2 is SASEGT. The CDR3 bases are TGTGCCAGCAGTGAAGCGGGCAGGACTTGGGGCTACACCTTC. Amino acid sequence: CASSEAGRTWGYTF.

A note on this clone: At the DNA level, this CDR3 is encoded by other sequences in the same sample as well. The chain carries TRBV5-1 and TRBJ1-5; possible D gene TRBD1, 5 bases. The V and J ends lost 0 bases and 3 bases respectively, with 7 bases between them. The CDR3 loop spans 14 amino acids. Germline-derived CDR1 and CDR2 are SGHRS and YFSETQ. CDR3 nucleotides: TGCGCCAGCAGCTTGGAAGGGGTCAATCAGCCCCAGCATTTT. Its protein is CASSLEGVNQPQHF.

The chain is built from TRBV7-8 and TRBJ1-1; 9 bases match TRBD1. With V trimmed by 4 bases and J by 1 base, 7 bases remained unmatched. The CDR3 is made up of 16 amino acids. Germline CDR1 SGHVS, CDR2 FQNEAQ. Here the CDR3 reads CASSSRTGAGNTEAFF. The DNA for the CDR3 is TGTGCCAGCAGCTCCCGGACAGGGGCGGGGAACACTGAAGCTTTCTTT.

The rearrangement uses TRBV7-2 and TRBJ1-2; 7 nucleotides agree with TRBD1. In germline, CDR1 is SGHTA, CDR2 FQGNSA. Trimming took 5 bases from V and 4 from J; bases not matched to a gene: 7. CDR3 length: 14 residues. Here the CDR3 DNA reads TGTGCCAGCAGCATACAGGGGACCCTCTATGGCTACACCTTC. Translating gives CASSIQGTLYGYTF. The full variable domain, with the rest looked up from reference TRBV7-2 and TRBJ1-2, is GAGVSQSPSNKVTEKGKDVELRCDPISGHTALYWYRQSLGQGLEFLIYFQGNSAPDKSGLPSDRFSAERTGGSVSTLTIQRTQQEDSAVYLCASSIQGTLYGYTFGSGTRLTVV.

CDR3 protein: CASSRSELNTEAFF. The DNA for the CDR3 is TGTGCCAGCAGCCGATCTGAACTTAACACTGAAGCTTTCTTT. The chain links TRBV6-6 to TRBJ1-1; D unclear. Trimming stripped 6 bases from V and 2 bases from J, with 13 bases between. In germline, CDR1 is MNHNY, CDR2 SVGAGI (reference sequence). This CDR3 region has 14 residues.

The chain carries TRBV6-5 and TRBJ1-1; tentative D call: TRBD1 (6 bases). V was trimmed by 2 bases and J by 1 base, leaving 8 bases between them. The length of the CDR3 is 14 residues. Germline assignment: CDR1 MNHEY and CDR2 SVGAGI. The CDR3 region is CASSYRTENTEAFF. CDR3 in DNA: TGTGCCAGCAGTTACCGGACAGAGAACACTGAAGCTTTCTTT.

V is TRBV5-1 and J is TRBJ1-1; D ambiguous. Per the germline V gene, CDR1 is SGHRS and CDR2 is YFSETQ. There are 15 residues in the CDR3. Between the trimmed V and J ends, which lost 6 bases and 7 bases, there was a span of 22 bases. The CDR3 loop reads CASKSILEGVVEAFF. DNA of the CDR3: TGCGCCAGCAAGTCCATTCTGGAGGGTGTGGTTGAAGCTTTCTTT. The complete variable domain, with remaining parts taken from reference TRBV5-1 and TRBJ1-1, reads KAGVTQTPRYLIKTRGQQVTLSCSPISGHRSVSWYQQTPGQGLQFLFEYFSETQRNKGNFPGRFSGRQFSNSRSEMNVSTLELGDSALYLCASKSILEGVVEAFFGQGTRLTVV.

The V call is TRBV7-2, the J call TRBJ2-7; 7 bases are a match to TRBD2. The CDR3 contains 13 residues. CDR1 and CDR2 from the germline V gene are SGHTA and FQGNSA. V lost 4 bases to trimming and J lost 3 bases; unmatched junction nucleotides: 3. Here the CDR3 reads CASSSGGVYEQYF. CDR3 nucleotides: TGTGCCAGCAGCTCGGGGGGTGTCTACGAGCAGTACTTC.

The chain links TRBV2 to TRBJ2-1; 11 bases map to TRBD2. The V gene's germline CDR1 is SNHLY and CDR2 FYNNEI. Trimming at V came to 5 bases and at J to 12 bases, leaving 9 bases not matched to a gene. CDR3 length equals 14 residues. The CDR3 region has the DNA TGTGCCAGCAGTCCCGGACTAGCGGGCGGTCGGCAGTTCTTC. It encodes CASSPGLAGGRQFF. The variable domain in full, completed from reference TRBV2 and TRBJ2-1, reads EPEVTQTPSHQVTQMGQEVILRCVPISNHLYFYWYRQILGQKVEFLVSFYNNEISEKSEIFDDQFSVERPDGSNFTLKIRSTKLEDSAMYFCASSPGLAGGRQFFGPGTRLTVL.

This rearrangement joins TRBV7-2 to TRBJ2-5; D is possibly TRBD2 (7 bases). The CDR3 is 15 residues long. Trimming left V 0 bases short and J 5 bases short, with 13 bases between. The germline gives CDR1 SGHTA, CDR2 FQGNSA. The CDR3 loop reads CASSLAGGARETQYF. CDR3 in DNA: TGTGCCAGCAGCTTAGCGGGGGGGGCCCGGGAGACCCAGTACTTC.

The J gene is TRBJ1-1, the V gene TRBV29-1, with a possible D match to TRBD1 (6 bases). CDR3 length: 14 residues. Trimming took 5 bases from V and 1 from J, leaving 14 bases between them. CDR1 SQVTM and CDR2 ANQGSEA come from the germline V gene. CDR3 sequence: CSVTPRTANTEAFF. CDR3 DNA: TGCAGCGTTACTCCTCGGACAGCGAACACTGAAGCTTTCTTT.